The T cell receptor (beta chain) described here comes from a study of OX40 agonist ivuxolimab in advanced cancers. Study context: Cancers in dose escalation were hepatocellular, melanoma, renal cell and head and neck. At under 85% male, the cohort had a mean age of approximately 64 years, ranging from 23 to 79. Treatment received earlier with anti-PD-1, anti-PD-L1 or anti-CTLA-4 agents was allowed, and over 35% had some.

Patients who had autoimmune disease history or got systemic immunosuppression were left out. Assay: immunoSEQ multiplex PCR; the TCRdb copy retains only in-frame clones and omits some. The sample consists of about 50,000 clones, around 90% of them appearing once. Germline loops: CDR1 GTSNPN, CDR2 SVGIG (reference sequence). The CDR3 covers 12 residues. Trimming cost V 4 bases and J 11 bases; bases outside gene matches: 8. The V and J genes are TRBV30 and TRBJ1-1; TRBD1 matches 9 bases. This sequence was found in an adult with an advanced solid tumor such as melanoma, head and neck, liver or kidney cancer. Specimen: CD4+ or CD8+ T cells sorted from blood, collected in a trial of the OX40 agonist ivuxolimab. This CDR3 reads CAWTLATGGAFF. CDR3 nucleotide sequence: TGTGCCTGGACCCTCGCCACAGGGGGCGCTTTCTTT.